The entry that follows covers one T cell receptor beta chain sequence. These data originate in a study of cytomegalovirus exposure and HLA in healthy donors. Trimming at V came to 8 bases and at J to 2 bases, leaving 8 bases not matched to a gene. Germline V gene sequence: CDR1 SQVTM, CDR2 ANQGSEA. The CDR3 sequence is 13 residues long. The method was immunoSEQ multiplex PCR; TCRdb's version includes in-frame clones alone and lacks a portion of them. The data contain about 220,000 clones, roughly 83% of them seen just once; the ten biggest clones take up about 14%. Input material: PBMCs. This chain links TRBV29-1 with TRBJ2-7; 8 nucleotides match TRBD2. This sequence originates from a woman between 25 and 40 years old in good health and CMV-seropositive. In DNA, the CDR3 is TGCAGCATTTTAGCGGGAAGAACCTACGAGCAGTACTTC. It encodes CSILAGRTYEQYF.